This TCR beta chain was recorded in a study of low-dose radiotherapy and immunotherapy resistance in tumors. Time point specified: before trial treatment. First-strand cDNA used TRAV- and TRBV-specific primers, covering alpha and beta chains. Both a constant-region primer and a V-primer adapter served to amplify TCRs across roughly 20 PCR cycles. TCRdb re-analysed the reads in MiXCR, keeping a single row per CDR3 protein. The sample has about 39,000 distinct CDR3 sequences, about 28% seen once. Germline V CDR1 and CDR2: MGHRA, YSYEKL. This CDR3 comprises 17 residues. V lost 0 bases, J lost 9 bases, and 21 bases lay in between.

The sequencing here drew on PBMCs, taken before treatment. The chain links TRBV4-1 to TRBJ2-1; D unclear. The TCR comes from a male donor with gallbladder cancer. The CDR3 sequence is CASSQDFAGSGLIEQFF. CDR3 in DNA: TGCGCCAGCAGCCAAGATTTTGCCGGGTCAGGTTTAATTGAGCAGTTCTTC.